This paragraph reports one TCR beta chain. Its recognized antigen is unknown. It has no much larger one-base neighbor in the sample; base qualities were not kept. The V end loses 4 bases and the J end loses 8 bases, and a stretch of 15 bases separates them. For CDR1 and CDR2, the germline V gene lists LGHNA and YNFKEQ. The CDR3 sequence holds 14 residues, the cysteine and phenylalanine included. The kept DNA is CDR3 alone, 42 bases in frame from the first base. The sample is drawn from a study of blood T cell repertoires in COVID-19 (dated by TCRdb to the early 2020s). As for the study more broadly: Samples from collaborators originated in the United States, Italy and Spain and spanned both the acute and convalescent phases of COVID-19. Subjects who had been exposed to COVID-19, were actively infected with it, or had recovered from it provided the deeply sampled blood TCRbeta repertoires that made up the dataset. The prospective study material was composed of cDNA or gDNA derived from T cells, B-cell-depleted T cells, or PBMCs. The samples were drawn from two sources: the first 160 participants of the ongoing ImmuneRACE study, and 1,254 subjects contributed by 6 global collaborators. Where HLA class I and class II types were available, the types were taken from metadata supplied by the sample provider, not from assay-based typing. A de-identified subject ID, COVID-19 status, age in years and sex were almost always included in the sample metadata. A freely available public database, intended as a resource for researchers studying the immune response to SARS-CoV-2, is where the repertoires were released.

Study-level results and caveats: Clinical and demographic metadata were provided uncurated, with the amount varying by source and participant.

TCRbeta CDR3 regions were amplified from genomic DNA by means of the immunoSEQ Assay, a bias-controlled multiplex PCR. In the paper's pipeline: The number of nucleated cells in each sample was estimated by amplification of reference gene primers within the assay. Sequence reads were collapsed and filtered to measure the absolute abundance of every unique TCRbeta CDR3 rearrangement. Productive Simpson clonality was computed per sample as the square root of Simpson's diversity index over productive rearrangements. TCRdb's version of the immuneACCESS table is confined to in-frame rearrangements and falls short of the full clone set. An unresolved V gene accounts for under half of the shortfall where checked; the remainder is of unknown origin. V and J calls and clone size follow that table, whereas D and trimming were derived from the DNA. This sample holds 180,000 or so clones; roughly 80% were observed only once. Clones ranked in the top ten supply approximately 13% of the sample.

Samples from volunteer blood donors who had recovered from COVID-19 were contributed by a second Seattle source. Collaborating institutions collected whole blood in K2EDTA tubes following their own protocols. For TCRbeta analysis, collaborators shipped samples as frozen whole blood, isolated PBMCs, or DNA extracted from either of those sample types. This TCR was sampled from a man aged 45-60 years who had recovered from COVID-19. Sequences were obtained from peripheral blood. This chain joins TRBV4-2 to TRBJ2-1; TRBD1 is possibly the D segment (8 matching bases). The CDR3 protein: CASSPRQGRDEQFF. The sequenced DNA is TGTGCCAGCAGCCCCAGACAGGGGAGGGATGAGCAGTTCTTC.